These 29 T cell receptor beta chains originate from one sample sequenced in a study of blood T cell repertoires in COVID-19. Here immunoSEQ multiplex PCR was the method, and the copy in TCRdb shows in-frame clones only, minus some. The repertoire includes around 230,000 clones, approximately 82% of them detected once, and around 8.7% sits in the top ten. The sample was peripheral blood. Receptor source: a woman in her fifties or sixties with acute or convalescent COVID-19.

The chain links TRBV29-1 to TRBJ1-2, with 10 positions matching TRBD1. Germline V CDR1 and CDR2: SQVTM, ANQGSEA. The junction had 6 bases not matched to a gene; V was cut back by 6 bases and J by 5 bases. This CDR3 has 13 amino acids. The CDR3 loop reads CSVWTGGEYGYTF. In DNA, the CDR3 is TGCAGCGTCTGGACAGGGGGTGAATATGGCTACACCTTC.

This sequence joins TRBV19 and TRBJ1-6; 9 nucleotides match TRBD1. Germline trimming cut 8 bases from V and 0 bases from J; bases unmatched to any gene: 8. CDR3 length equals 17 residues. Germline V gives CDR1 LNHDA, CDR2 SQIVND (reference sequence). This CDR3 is CASSPGTGNSYNSPLHF. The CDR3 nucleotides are TGTGCCAGTTCTCCCGGGACAGGGAACTCCTATAATTCACCCCTCCACTTT.

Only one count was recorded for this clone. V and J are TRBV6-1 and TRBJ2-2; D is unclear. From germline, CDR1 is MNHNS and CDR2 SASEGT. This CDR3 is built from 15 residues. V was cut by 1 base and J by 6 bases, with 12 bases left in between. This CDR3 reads CASSEVVRLAGELFF. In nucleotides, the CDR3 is TGTGCCAGCAGTGAAGTTGTCAGGTTGGCCGGGGAGCTGTTTTTT.

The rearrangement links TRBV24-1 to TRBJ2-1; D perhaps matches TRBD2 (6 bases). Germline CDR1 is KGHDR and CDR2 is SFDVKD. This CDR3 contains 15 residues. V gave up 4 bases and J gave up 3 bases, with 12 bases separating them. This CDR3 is CATSDTGTYYNEQFF. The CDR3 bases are TGTGCCACCAGTGACACCGGGACTTACTACAATGAGCAGTTCTTC.

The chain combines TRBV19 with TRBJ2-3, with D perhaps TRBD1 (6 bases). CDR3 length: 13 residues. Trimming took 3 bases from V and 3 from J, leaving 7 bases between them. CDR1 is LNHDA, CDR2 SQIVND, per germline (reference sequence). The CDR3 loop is CASSIQGTDTQYF. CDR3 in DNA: TGTGCCAGTAGTATTCAGGGGACAGATACGCAGTATTTT.

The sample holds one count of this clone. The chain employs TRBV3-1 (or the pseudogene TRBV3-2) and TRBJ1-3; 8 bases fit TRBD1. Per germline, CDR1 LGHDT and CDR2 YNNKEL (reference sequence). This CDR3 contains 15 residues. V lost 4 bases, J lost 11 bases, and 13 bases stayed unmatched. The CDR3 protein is CASSPWGGTGASIYF. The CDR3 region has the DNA TGTGCCAGCAGCCCGTGGGGAGGGACAGGCGCGTCCATATATTTT.

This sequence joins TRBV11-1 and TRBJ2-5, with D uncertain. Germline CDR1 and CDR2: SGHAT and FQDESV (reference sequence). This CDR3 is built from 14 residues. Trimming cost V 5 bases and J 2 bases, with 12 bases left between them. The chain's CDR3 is CASSQWRQQETQYF. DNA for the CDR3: TGTGCCAGCAGCCAGTGGCGGCAGCAAGAGACCCAGTACTTC. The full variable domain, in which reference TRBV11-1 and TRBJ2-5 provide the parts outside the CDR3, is EAEVAQSPRYKITEKSQAVAFWCDPISGHATLYWYRQILGQGPELLVQFQDESVVDDSQLPKDRFSAERLKGVDSTLKIQPAELGDSAMYLCASSQWRQQETQYFGPGTRLLVL.

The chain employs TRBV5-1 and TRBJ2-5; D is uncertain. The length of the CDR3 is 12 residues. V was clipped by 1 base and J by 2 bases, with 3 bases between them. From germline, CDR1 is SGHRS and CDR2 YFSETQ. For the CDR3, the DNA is TGCGCCAGCAGCTTGTCTCAAGAGACCCAGTACTTC. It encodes CASSLSQETQYF.

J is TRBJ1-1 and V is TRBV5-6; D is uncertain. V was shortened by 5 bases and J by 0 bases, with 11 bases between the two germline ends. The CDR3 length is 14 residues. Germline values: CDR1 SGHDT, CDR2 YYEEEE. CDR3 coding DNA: TGTGCCAGCAGTTGGGCAGGAATGAACACTGAAGCTTTCTTT. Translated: CASSWAGMNTEAFF.

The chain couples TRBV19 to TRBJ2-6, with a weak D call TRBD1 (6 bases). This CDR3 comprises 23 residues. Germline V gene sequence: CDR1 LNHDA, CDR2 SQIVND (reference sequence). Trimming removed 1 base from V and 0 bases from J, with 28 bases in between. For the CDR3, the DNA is TGTGCCAGTAGTATAGGGTGGAGACAGGTCCGGAACAAGCCCGACTCTGGGGCCAACGTCCTGACTTTC. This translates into CASSIGWRQVRNKPDSGANVLTF.

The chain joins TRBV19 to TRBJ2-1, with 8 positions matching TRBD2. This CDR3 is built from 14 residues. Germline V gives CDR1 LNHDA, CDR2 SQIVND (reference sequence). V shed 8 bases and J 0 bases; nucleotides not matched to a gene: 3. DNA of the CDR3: TGTGCCAGTCATAGCGGGACCTCCTACAATGAGCAGTTCTTC. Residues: CASHSGTSYNEQFF.

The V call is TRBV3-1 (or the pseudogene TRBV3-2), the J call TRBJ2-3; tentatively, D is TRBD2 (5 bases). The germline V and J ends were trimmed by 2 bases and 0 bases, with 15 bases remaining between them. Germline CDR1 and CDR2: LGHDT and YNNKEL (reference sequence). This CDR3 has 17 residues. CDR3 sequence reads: CASSQWQAVTSTDTQYF. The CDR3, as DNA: TGTGCCAGCAGCCAATGGCAAGCGGTAACTAGCACAGATACGCAGTATTTT.

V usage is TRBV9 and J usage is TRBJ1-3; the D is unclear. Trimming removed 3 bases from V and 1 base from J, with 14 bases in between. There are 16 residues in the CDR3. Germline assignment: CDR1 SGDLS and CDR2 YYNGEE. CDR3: CASSGLVGGSGNTIYF. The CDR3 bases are TGTGCCAGCAGCGGACTTGTCGGCGGATCTGGAAACACCATATATTTT.

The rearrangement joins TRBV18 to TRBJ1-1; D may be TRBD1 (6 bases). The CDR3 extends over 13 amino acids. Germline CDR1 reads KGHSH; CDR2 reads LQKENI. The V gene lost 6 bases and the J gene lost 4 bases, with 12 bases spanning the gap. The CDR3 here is CASSRGGPTEAFF. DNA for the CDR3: TGTGCCAGCTCTCGGGGGGGGCCCACTGAAGCTTTCTTT. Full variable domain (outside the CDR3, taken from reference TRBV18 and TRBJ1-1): NAGVMQNPRHLVRRRGQEARLRCSPMKGHSHVYWYRQLPEEGLKFMVYLQKENIIDESGMPKERFSAEFPKEGPSILRIQQVVRGDSAAYFCASSRGGPTEAFFGQGTRLTVV.

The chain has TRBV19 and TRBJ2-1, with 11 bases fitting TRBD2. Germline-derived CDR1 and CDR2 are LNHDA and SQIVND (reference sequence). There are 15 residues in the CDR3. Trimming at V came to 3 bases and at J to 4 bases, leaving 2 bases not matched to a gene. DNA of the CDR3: TGTGCCAGTAGTATGGCTAGCGGGAGGTACAATGAGCAGTTCTTC. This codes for CASSMASGRYNEQFF. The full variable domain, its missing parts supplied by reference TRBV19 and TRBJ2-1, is DGGITQSPKYLFRKEGQNVTLSCEQNLNHDAMYWYRQDPGQGLRLIYYSQIVNDFQKGDIAEGYSVSREKKESFPLTVTSAQKNPTAFYLCASSMASGRYNEQFFGPGTRLTVL.

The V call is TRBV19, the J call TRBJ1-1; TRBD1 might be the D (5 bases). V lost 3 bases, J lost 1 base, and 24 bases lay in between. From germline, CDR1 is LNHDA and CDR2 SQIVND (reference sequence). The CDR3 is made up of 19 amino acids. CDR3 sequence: CASSMRSSWSTGENTEAFF. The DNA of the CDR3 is TGTGCCAGTAGTATGAGGAGTAGTTGGAGTACGGGGGAGAACACTGAAGCTTTCTTT.

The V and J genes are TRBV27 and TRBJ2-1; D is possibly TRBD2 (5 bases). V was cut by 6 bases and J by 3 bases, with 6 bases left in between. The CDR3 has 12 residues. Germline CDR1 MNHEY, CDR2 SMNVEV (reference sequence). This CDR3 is CASRRDYNEQFF. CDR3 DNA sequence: TGTGCCAGCAGACGGGACTACAATGAGCAGTTCTTC.

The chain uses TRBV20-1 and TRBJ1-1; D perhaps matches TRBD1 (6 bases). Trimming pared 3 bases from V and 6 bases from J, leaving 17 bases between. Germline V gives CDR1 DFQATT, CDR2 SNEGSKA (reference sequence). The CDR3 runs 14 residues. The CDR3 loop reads CSASYGRGLAEAFF. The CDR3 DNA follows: TGCAGTGCTAGTTACGGCAGGGGTCTCGCTGAAGCTTTCTTT.

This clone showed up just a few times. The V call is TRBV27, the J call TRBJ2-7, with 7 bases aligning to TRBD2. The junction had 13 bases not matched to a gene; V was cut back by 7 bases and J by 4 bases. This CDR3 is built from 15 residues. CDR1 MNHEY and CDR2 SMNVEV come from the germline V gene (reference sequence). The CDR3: CASTPDGGGRYEQYF. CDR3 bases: TGTGCCAGCACCCCGGATGGGGGAGGGAGGTACGAGCAGTACTTC.

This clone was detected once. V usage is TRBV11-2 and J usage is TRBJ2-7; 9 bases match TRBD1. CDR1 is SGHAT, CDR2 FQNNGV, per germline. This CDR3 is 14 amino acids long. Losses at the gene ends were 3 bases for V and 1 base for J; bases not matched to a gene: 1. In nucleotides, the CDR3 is TGTGCCAGCAGCTTGACAGGGGGTTCCTACGAGCAGTACTTC. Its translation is CASSLTGGSYEQYF.

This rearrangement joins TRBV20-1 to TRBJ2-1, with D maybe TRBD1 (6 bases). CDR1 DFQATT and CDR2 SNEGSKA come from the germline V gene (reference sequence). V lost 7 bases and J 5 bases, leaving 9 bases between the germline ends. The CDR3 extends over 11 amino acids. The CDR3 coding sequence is TGCAGTGAGGGGGAAAACAATGAGCAGTTCTTC. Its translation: CSEGENNEQFF.

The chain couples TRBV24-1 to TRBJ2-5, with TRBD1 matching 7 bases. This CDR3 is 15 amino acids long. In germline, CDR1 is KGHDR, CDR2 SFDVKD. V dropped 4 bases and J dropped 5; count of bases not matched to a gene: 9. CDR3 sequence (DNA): TGTGCCACCAGTGAGGGTGTAGGGGGCCGGGAGACCCAGTACTTC. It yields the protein CATSEGVGGRETQYF.

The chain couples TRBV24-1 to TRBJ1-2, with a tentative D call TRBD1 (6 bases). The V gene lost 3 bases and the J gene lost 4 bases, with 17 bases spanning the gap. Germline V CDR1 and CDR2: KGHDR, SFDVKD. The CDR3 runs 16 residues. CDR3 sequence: CATSDRTAKGFYGYTF. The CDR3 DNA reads TGTGCCACCAGTGATAGGACAGCGAAGGGGTTCTATGGCTACACCTTC.

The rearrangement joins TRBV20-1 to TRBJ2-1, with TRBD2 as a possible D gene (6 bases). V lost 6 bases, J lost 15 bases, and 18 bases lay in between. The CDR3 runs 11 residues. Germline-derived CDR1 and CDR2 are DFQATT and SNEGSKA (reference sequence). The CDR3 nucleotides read TGCAGTGCCGGGGGACGAGAGCCGAGGTTCTTC. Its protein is CSAGGREPRFF.

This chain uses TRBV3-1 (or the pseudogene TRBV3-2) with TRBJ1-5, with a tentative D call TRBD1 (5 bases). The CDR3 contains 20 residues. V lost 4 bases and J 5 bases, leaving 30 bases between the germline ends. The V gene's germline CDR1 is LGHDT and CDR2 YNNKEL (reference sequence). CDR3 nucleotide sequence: TGTGCCAGCAGCCTTCCCAAGGGAGGGGTGCAGATTATTGGACATCAGCCCCAGCATTTT. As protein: CASSLPKGGVQIIGHQPQHF.

The CDR3 bases are TGTGCCAGCAGACAAACTAGCGGGAGATCCTACGAGCAGTACTTC. Translating gives CASRQTSGRSYEQYF. The J gene is TRBJ2-7, the V gene TRBV28, with 11 bases matching TRBD2. Germline values: CDR1 MDHEN, CDR2 SYDVKM. Germline trimming cut 6 bases from V and 1 base from J; bases unmatched to any gene: 5. This CDR3 comprises 15 residues.

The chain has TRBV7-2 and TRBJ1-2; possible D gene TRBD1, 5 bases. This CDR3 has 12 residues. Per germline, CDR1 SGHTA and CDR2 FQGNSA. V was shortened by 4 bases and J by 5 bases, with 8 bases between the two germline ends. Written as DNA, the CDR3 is TGTGCCAGCAGCTCCCCAGGGTATGGCTACACCTTC. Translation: CASSSPGYGYTF.

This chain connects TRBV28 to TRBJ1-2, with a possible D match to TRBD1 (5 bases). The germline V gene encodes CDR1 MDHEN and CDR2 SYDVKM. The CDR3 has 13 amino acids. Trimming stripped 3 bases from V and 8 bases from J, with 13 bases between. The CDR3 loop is CASSLAGSRGYTF. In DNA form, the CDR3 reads TGTGCCAGCAGTTTGGCAGGGTCAAGGGGCTACACCTTC.

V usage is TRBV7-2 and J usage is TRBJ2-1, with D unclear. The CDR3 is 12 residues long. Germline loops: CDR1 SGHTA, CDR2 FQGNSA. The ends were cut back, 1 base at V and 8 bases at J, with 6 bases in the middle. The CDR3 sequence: CASSLVSDEQFF. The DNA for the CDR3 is TGTGCCAGCAGCTTAGTCTCGGATGAGCAGTTCTTC.